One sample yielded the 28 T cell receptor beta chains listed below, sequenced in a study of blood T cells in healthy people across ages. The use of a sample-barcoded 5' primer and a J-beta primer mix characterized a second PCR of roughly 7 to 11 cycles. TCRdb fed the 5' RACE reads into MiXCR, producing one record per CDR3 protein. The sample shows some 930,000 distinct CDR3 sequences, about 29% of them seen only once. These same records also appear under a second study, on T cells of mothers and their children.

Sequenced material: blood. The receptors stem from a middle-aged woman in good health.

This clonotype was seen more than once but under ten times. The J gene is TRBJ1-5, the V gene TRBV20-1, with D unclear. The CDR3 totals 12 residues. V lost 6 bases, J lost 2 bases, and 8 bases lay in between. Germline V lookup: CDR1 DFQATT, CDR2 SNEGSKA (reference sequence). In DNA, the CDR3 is TGCAGTGCCGGGGAGGGCAATCAGCCCCAGCATTTT. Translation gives CSAGEGNQPQHF.

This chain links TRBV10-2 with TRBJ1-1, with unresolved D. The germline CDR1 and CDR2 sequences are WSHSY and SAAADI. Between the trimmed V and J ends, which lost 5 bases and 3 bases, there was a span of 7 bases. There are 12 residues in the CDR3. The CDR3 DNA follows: TGCGCCAGCAGTTACCGGGACACTGAAGCTTTCTTT. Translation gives CASSYRDTEAFF.

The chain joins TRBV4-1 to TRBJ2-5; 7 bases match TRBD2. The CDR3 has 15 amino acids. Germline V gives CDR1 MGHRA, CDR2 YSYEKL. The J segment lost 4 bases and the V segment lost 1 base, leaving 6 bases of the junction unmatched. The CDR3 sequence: CASSQGGRGRETQYF. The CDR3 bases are TGCGCCAGCAGCCAAGGAGGGAGGGGAAGAGAGACCCAGTACTTC.

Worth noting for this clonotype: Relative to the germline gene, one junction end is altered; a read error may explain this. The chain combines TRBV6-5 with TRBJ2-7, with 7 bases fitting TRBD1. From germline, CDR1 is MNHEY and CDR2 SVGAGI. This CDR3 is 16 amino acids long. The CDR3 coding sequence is TGTGCCAGCAGTTCTTCAGCTAGGGGGCCCTCCTACAAGCAGTACTTC. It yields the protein CASSSSARGPSYKQYF.

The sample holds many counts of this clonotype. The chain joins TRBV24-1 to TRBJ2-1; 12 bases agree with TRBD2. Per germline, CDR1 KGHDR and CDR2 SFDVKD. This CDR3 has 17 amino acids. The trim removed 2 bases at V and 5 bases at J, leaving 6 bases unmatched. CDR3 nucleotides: TGTGCCACCAGTGATTCGGCTAGCGGGGGGGCCAACAATGAGCAGTTCTTC. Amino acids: CATSDSASGGANNEQFF.

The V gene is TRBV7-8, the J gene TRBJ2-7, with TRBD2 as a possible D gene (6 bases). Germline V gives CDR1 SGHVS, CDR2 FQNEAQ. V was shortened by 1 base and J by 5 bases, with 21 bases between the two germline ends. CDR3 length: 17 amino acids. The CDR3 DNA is TGTGCCAGCAGCTTAGTTCGGACGCAGGGAGGATTGAACGAGCAGTACTTC. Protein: CASSLVRTQGGLNEQYF.

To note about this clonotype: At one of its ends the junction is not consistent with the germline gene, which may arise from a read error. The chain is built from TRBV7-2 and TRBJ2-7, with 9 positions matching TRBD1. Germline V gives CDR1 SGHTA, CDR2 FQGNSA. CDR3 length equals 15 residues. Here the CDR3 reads CAGSLLTGGFDEQYF. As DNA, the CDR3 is TGTGCCGGCAGCCTGTTGACAGGGGGGTTCGACGAGCAGTACTTC.

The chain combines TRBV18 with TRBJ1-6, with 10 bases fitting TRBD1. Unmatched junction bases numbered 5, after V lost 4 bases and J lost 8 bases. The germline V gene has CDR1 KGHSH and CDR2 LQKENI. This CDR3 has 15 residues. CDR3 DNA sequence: TGTGCCAGCTCACTTCCCGGGACAGGGGATTCACCCCTCCACTTT. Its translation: CASSLPGTGDSPLHF.

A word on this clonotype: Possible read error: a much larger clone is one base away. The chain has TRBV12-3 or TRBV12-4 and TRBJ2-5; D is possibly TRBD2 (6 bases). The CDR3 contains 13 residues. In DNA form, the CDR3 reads TGTGCCAGCAGCGAAGGAGGGAAAGAGGCCCAGTACTTC. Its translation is CASSEGGKEAQYF.

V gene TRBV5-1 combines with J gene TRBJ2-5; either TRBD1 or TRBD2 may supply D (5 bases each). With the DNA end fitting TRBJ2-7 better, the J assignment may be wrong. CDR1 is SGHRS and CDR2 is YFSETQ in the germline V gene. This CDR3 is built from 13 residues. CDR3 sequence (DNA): TGCGCCAGCAGACCCGAGGCAGGGACCGAGCAGTACTTC. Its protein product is CASRPEAGTEQYF.

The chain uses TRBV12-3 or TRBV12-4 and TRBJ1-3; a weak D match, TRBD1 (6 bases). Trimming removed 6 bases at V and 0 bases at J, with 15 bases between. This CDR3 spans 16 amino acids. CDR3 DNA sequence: TGTGCCAGCAGCCGGCGGGGGGGCTCCTCTGGAAACACCATATATTTT. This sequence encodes CASSRRGGSSGNTIYF.

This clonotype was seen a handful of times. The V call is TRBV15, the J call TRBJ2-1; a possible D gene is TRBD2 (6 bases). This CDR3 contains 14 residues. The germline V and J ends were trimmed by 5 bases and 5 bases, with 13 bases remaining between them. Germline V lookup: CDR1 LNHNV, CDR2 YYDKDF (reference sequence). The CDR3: CATSYRDLNNEQFF. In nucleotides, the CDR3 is TGTGCCACCAGCTACCGGGACTTAAACAATGAGCAGTTCTTC.

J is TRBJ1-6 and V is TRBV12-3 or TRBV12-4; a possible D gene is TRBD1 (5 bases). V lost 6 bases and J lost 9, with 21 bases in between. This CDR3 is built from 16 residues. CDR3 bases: TGTGCCAGCAGCGGAGGGGCGGGGATAAGTTCTTCACCCCTCCACTTT. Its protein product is CASSGGAGISSSPLHF.

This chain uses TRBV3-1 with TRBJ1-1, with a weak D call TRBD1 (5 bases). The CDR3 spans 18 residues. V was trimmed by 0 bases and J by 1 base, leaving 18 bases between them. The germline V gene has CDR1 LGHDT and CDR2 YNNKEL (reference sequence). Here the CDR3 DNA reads TGTGCCAGCAGCCAAGATACGGAGGGGCGTTACGGGAACACTGAAGCTTTCTTT. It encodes CASSQDTEGRYGNTEAFF.

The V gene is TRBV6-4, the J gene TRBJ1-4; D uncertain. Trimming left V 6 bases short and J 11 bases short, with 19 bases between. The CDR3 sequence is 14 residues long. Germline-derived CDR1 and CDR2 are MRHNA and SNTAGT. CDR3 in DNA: TGTGCCAGCAGGAAGGCAGGCTGGAGTGAGAAACTGTTTTTT. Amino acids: CASRKAGWSEKLFF.

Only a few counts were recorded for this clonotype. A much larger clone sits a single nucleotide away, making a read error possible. In DNA form, the CDR3 reads TGTGCCAGCAGTCCCGGTCCGCGCCTTGCTGAAACTTTCTTT. Amino acid sequence: CASSPGPRLAETFF. The chain employs TRBV7-2 and TRBJ1-1, with D hard to call. The CDR3 runs to 14 residues. In germline, CDR1 is SGHTA, CDR2 FQGNSA.

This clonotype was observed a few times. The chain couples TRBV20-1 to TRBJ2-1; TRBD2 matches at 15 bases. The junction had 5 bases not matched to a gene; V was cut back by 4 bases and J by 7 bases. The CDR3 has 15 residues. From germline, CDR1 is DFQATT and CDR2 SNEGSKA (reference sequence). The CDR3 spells CSAKTGLAGGNEQFF. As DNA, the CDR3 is TGCAGTGCTAAAACGGGACTAGCGGGGGGAAATGAGCAGTTCTTC.

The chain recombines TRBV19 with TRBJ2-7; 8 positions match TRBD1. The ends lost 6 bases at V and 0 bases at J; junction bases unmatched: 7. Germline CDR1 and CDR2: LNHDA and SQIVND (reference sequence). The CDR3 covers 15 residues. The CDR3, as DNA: TGTGCCAGTAGCCTCCAGGGGGCCGACTCCTACGAGCAGTACTTC. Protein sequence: CASSLQGADSYEQYF.

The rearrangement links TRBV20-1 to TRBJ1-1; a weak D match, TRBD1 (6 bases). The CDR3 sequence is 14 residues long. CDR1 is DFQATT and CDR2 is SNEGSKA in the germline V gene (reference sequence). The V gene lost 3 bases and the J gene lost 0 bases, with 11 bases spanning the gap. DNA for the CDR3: TGCAGTGCTAGTGGTGACAGGATGAACACTGAAGCTTTCTTT. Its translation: CSASGDRMNTEAFF.

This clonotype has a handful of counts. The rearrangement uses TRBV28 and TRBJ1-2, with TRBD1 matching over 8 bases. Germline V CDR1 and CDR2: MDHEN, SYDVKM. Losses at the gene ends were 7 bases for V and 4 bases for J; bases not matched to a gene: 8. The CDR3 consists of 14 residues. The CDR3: CASTVGGQGYGYTF. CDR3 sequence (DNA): TGTGCCAGCACCGTCGGTGGACAGGGCTATGGCTACACCTTC.

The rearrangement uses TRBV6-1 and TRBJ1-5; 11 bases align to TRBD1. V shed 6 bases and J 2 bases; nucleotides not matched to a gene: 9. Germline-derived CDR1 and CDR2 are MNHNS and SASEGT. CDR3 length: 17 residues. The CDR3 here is CASRRGQGAIGNQPQHF. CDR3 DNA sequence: TGTGCCAGCAGAAGAGGACAGGGGGCGATAGGCAATCAGCCCCAGCATTTT.

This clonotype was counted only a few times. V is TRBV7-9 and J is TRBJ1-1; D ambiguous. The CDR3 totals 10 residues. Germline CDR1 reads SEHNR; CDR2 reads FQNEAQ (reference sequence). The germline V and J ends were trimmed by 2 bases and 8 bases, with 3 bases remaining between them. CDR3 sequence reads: CASSLHEAFF. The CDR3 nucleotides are TGTGCCAGCAGCTTACACGAAGCTTTCTTT. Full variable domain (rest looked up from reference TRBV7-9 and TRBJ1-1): DTGVSQNPRHKITKRGQNVTFRCDPISEHNRLYWYRQTLGQGPEFLTYFQNEAQLEKSRLLSDRFSAERPKGSFSTLEIQRTEQGDSAMYLCASSLHEAFFGQGTRLTVV.

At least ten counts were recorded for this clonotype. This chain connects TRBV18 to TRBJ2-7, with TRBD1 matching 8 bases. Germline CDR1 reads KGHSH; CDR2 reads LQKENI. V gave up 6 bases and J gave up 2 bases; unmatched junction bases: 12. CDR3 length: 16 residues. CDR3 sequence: CASSPGDLTGAYEQYF. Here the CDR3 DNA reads TGTGCCAGCTCGCCGGGCGACCTGACAGGGGCCTACGAGCAGTACTTC.

The CDR3 here is CASRAGQGRYEQYF. CDR3 DNA: TGTGCCAGCAGGGCGGGACAGGGACGCTACGAGCAGTACTTC. This chain links TRBV12-3 or TRBV12-4 with TRBJ2-5, with 9 nucleotides matching TRBD1. The J call is uncertain, as TRBJ2-7 better fits the DNA end. The CDR3 has 14 residues.

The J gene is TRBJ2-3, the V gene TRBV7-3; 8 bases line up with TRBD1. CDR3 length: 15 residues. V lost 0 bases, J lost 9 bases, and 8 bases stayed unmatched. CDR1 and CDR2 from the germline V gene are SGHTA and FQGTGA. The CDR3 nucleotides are TGTGCCAGCAGCTTAACGGGGGACAGGCTACGGACGCAGTATTTT. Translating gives CASSLTGDRLRTQYF. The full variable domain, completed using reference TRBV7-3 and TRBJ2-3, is GAGVSQTPSNKVTEKGKYVELRCDPISGHTALYWYRQSLGQGPEFLIYFQGTGAADDSGLPNDRFFAVRPEGSVSTLKIQRTERGDSAVYLCASSLTGDRLRTQYFGPGTRLTVL.

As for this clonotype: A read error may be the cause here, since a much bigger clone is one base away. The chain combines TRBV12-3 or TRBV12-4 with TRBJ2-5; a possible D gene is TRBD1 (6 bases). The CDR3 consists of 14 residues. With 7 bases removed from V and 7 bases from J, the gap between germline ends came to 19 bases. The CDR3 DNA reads TGTGCCAGCAATTTGAGCCAGGGGTTAGGGACCCAGTACTTC. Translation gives CASNLSQGLGTQYF.

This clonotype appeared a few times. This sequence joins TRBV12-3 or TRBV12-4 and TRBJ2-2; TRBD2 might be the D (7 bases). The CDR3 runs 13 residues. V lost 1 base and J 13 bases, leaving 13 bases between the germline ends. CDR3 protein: CASSLGGGSPLFF. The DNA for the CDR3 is TGTGCCAGCAGTTTAGGGGGGGGCAGTCCGCTGTTTTTT.

The CDR3 DNA sequence: TGTGCCAGTAAACCAGGGGAGTATGGCTACACCTTC. Translating it yields CASKPGEYGYTF. V and J are TRBV19 and TRBJ1-2; tentatively, D is TRBD1 (6 bases). The CDR3 extends over 12 amino acids. The V gene's germline CDR1 is LNHDA and CDR2 SQIVND (reference sequence). Trimming took 7 bases from V and 5 from J, leaving 11 bases between them.